The rows below give T cell receptor beta chains drawn from one sample of a study of T cells in Graves' hyperthyroidism and ophthalmopathy. TCRdb reanalysed the multiplex PCR reads using MiXCR and keeps one entry per CDR3 protein. The sample includes about 740,000 distinct CDR3 sequences, less than 15% of them seen just once. Sequencing input: blood. These receptors all stem from a woman aged 18-29 years with Graves' hyperthyroidism. Both conserved end residues are part of each CDR3. A D gene is named only where the DNA matches it firmly. Some rows have no size entry. The others give once, few or many, or a class for an expanded clone.

j_call clone_size v_call d_call cdr3_aa cdr3_nt
TRBJ1-3 . TRBV5-1 . CASSLWGNSPSGNTIYF TGCGCCAGCAGCTTGTGGGGTAACAGCCCGTCTGGAAACACCATATATTTT
TRBJ2-3 many TRBV5-1 . CASSLGSGNTDTQYF TGTGCCAGCAGCTTGGGGAGCGGAAACACAGATACGCAGTATTTT
TRBJ2-7 many TRBV5-1 TRBD1 CASSPTGLTYEQYF TGCGCCAGCAGCCCGACAGGGTTAACCTACGAGCAGTACTTC
TRBJ1-1 many TRBV20-1 . CSATPTTPEAFF TGCAGTGCTACCCCAACGACCCCCGAAGCTTTCTTT
TRBJ2-5 many TRBV29-1 . CSVQGVRETQYF TGCAGCGTTCAAGGGGTTCGGGAGACCCAGTACTTC
TRBJ2-4 . TRBV12-3/TRBV12-4 . CASRPRGLPLNIQYF TGTGCCAGCAGACCCCGGGGGCTTCCCTTAAACATTCAGTACTTC
TRBJ1-2 . TRBV7-9 . CASSSGHPLYGYTF TGTGCCAGCAGCTCCGGACATCCCCTTTATGGCTACACCTTC
TRBJ2-1 few TRBV24-1 TRBD2 CATSDFGVAGGEQFF TGTGCCACCAGTGACTTCGGGGTAGCGGGAGGTGAGCAGTTCTTC
TRBJ2-3 many TRBV10-3 . CAIGVASLTDTQYF TGTGCCATCGGAGTAGCGTCCCTCACAGATACGCAGTATTTT
TRBJ2-3 many TRBV7-9 . CASSSSGADADTQYF TGTGCCAGCAGCTCATCTGGGGCGGATGCAGATACGCAGTATTTT
TRBJ1-2 many TRBV20-1 TRBD1 CSANDGQGPGYGYTF TGCAGTGCTAACGACGGACAGGGTCCGGGGTATGGCTACACCTTC
TRBJ1-2 few TRBV7-9 . CASSLVNRQLYGYTF TGTGCCAGCAGCTTAGTCAACCGCCAGCTCTATGGCTACACCTTC
TRBJ2-7 . TRBV9 . CASSPTDRQGEQYF TGTGCCAGCAGCCCAACCGACAGACAAGGGGAGCAGTACTTC
TRBJ1-1 many TRBV15 . CATSGLNAEAFF TGTGCCACCAGCGGTCTGAATGCTGAAGCTTTCTTT
TRBJ1-5 many TRBV10-3 . CAIGRDPQPQHF TGTGCCATCGGCCGGGATCCTCAGCCCCAGCATTTT
TRBJ1-1 many TRBV30 . CARGRGTEAFF TGTGCCCGGGGGCGTGGGACTGAAGCTTTCTTT
TRBJ1-1 . TRBV3-1 . CASSRAGTVGAFF TGTGCCAGCAGCCGAGCCGGGACTGTGGGTGCTTTCTTT
TRBJ2-2 . TRBV19 TRBD2 CASIPPGTIAPGELFF TGTGCCAGTATCCCCCCCGGGACTATAGCCCCCGGGGAGCTGTTTTTT
TRBJ1-2 . TRBV6-1 . CASRLTNNYGYTF TGTGCCAGCAGACTTACAAATAACTATGGCTACACCTTC
TRBJ2-3 . TRBV30 . CAWSQTDTQYF TGTGCCTGGAGCCAGACAGATACGCAGTATTTT
TRBJ2-1 many TRBV20-1 . CSARDLGNTYNEQFF TGCAGTGCTAGAGATCTCGGGAACACATACAATGAGCAGTTCTTC
TRBJ1-5 few TRBV19 TRBD1 CASSRRDREYNQPQHF TGTGCCAGTAGCCGTCGGGACAGGGAATACAATCAGCCCCAGCATTTT
TRBJ2-1 many TRBV2 TRBD2 CASTWTSGRANNEQFF TGTGCCAGCACTTGGACTAGCGGGAGGGCCAACAATGAGCAGTTCTTC
TRBJ2-5 many TRBV28 . CATASTGAGYQETQYF TGTGCCACCGCCTCAACAGGCGCGGGGTACCAAGAGACCCAGTACTTC
TRBJ2-7 many TRBV7-9 . CASSLLRADRGYEQYF TGTGCCAGCAGCTTGTTGAGGGCCGACCGGGGCTACGAGCAGTACTTC
TRBJ1-1 . TRBV25-1 TRBD1 CASRTGREPFF TGTGCCAGCAGGACAGGGCGAGAACCTTTCTTT
TRBJ2-2 many TRBV29-1 TRBD2 CSVAGAGGPTNTGELFF TGCAGCGTTGCGGGAGCGGGAGGGCCCACGAACACCGGGGAGCTGTTTTTT
TRBJ2-7 few TRBV6-1 . CASEGGPYEQYF TGTGCCAGCGAAGGGGGTCCCTACGAGCAGTACTTC
TRBJ2-3 few TRBV4-1 TRBD2 CASSQVHTGTSGSRRTDTQYF TGCGCCAGCAGCCAAGTACATACCGGGACTAGCGGGAGCCGGCGCACAGATACGCAGTATTTT
TRBJ2-3 many TRBV2 . CASSGLAADTQYF TGTGCCAGCAGTGGATTAGCTGCAGATACGCAGTATTTT
TRBJ2-2 few TRBV11-2 . CAGRDSGGGELFF TGTGCAGGCCGGGACTCAGGAGGCGGGGAGCTGTTTTTT
TRBJ2-7 many TRBV7-9 . CASSSHNRAAGDEQYF TGTGCCAGCAGCTCACATAACAGGGCCGCGGGGGACGAGCAGTACTTC
TRBJ2-2 . TRBV28 . CASSLGTMRLFF TGTGCCAGCAGTTTAGGGACAATGAGGCTGTTTTTT
TRBJ2-1 many TRBV30 . CVLGWSYNEQFF TGTGTACTGGGGTGGTCCTACAATGAGCAGTTCTTC
TRBJ2-1 many TRBV11-2 . CASSWAGTSYNEQFF TGTGCCAGCAGCTGGGCCGGGACCTCTTACAATGAGCAGTTCTTC
TRBJ1-2 many TRBV6-5 . CASSYGTGARSGYTF TGTGCCAGCAGTTACGGGACGGGGGCGCGAAGTGGCTACACCTTC